The clone carrying this T cell receptor (beta chain) was counted ten times or more. The target antigen is unknown. Amplified TCR beta CDR3 regions derived from RNA transcripts. When the TCR CDR3 underwent first-round RT-PCR, the HTBI primer set was used. TCRdb re-analysed the multiplex PCR reads in MiXCR, keeping a single row per CDR3 protein. The table has more than 500,000 distinct CDR3 sequences, about 16% seen once. The sample comes from a study of T cells in Graves' hyperthyroidism and ophthalmopathy. Not enrolled were patients with uncontrolled infection, other autoimmune disease, pregnancy or lactation. Whole-study findings and limits: Ophthalmopathy stood apart from stable hyperthyroidism in a 13 V-J model. For ophthalmopathy, model prediction preceded onset by a median roughly 5.9 months. Among thyroid clonotypes expanded above 0.001, most also appeared in blood.

Germline CDR1 is SGHTA and CDR2 is FQGNSA. This CDR3 region has 15 residues. Trimming took 5 bases from V and 9 from J; bases not matched to a gene: 12. The clonotype comes from a young woman with Graves' ophthalmopathy. The sample comprised blood. V usage is TRBV7-2 and J usage is TRBJ1-5, with 8 bases that match TRBD1. DNA for the CDR3: TGTGCCAGCAGCGGCAGACAGGGGAGGGTGGGGCCCCAGCATTTT. It encodes CASSGRQGRVGPQHF.